What follows describes a single T cell receptor beta chain. The antigen is not known. The sample belongs to a study of a mutant IDH1 vaccine in newly diagnosed glioma. On the study more broadly: The treated group averaged about 41 years old and was about 62% male, roughly 38% female. Patients arrived already treated with radiotherapy, temozolomide, or both, most having had both. Findings of the study overall: Across multiple MHC alleles, roughly 93% of patients had vaccine-induced responses.

Looked up from germline, CDR1 is SGHTA and CDR2 is FQGNSA. The CDR3 covers 19 residues. Trimming took 1 base from V and 0 from J, leaving 22 bases between them. Method: immunoSEQ multiplex PCR; TCRdb's copy keeps in-frame clones and lacks some. The table shows around 30,000 clones, with roughly three fifths occurring only once. Documented time point: week 5, during vaccination. In every dose of vaccine, 300 ug of mutant IDH1 20-mer peptide was given alongside topical imiquimod. Each donor presented with a new WHO grade 3 or 4 astrocytoma that tested IDH1-mutant and showed ATRX loss. The rearrangement joins TRBV7-2 to TRBJ2-7, with D perhaps matching TRBD1 (5 bases). This material consisted of PBMCs, taken from a glioma patient whose treatment included an IDH1 peptide vaccine. This TCR was sampled from a woman aged 18-35 years with glioma. Here the CDR3 reads CASSLEGVEGVSSSYEQYF. Written as DNA, the CDR3 is TGTGCCAGCAGCTTAGAGGGCGTGGAAGGGGTCTCTAGCTCCTACGAGCAGTACTTC. The entire variable domain, with the rest obtained from reference TRBV7-2 and TRBJ2-7, is as follows: GAGVSQSPSNKVTEKGKDVELRCDPISGHTALYWYRQSLGQGLEFLIYFQGNSAPDKSGLPSDRFSAERTGGSVSTLTIQRTQQEDSAVYLCASSLEGVEGVSSSYEQYFGPGTRLTVT.